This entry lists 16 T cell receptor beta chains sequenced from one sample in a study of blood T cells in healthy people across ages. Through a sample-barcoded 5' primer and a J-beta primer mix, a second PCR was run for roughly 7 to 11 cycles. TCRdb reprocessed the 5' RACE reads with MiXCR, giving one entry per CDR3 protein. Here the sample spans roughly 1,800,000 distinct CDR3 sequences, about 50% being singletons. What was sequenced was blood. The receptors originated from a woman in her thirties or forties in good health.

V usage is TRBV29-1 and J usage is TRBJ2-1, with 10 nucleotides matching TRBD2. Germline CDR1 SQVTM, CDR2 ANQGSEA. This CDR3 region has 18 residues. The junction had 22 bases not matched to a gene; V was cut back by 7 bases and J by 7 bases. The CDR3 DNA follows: TGCAGCGCTAGAACCGGAGCGGGAGGGCCAGGGAACGTGAATGAGCAGTTCTTC. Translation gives CSARTGAGGPGNVNEQFF.

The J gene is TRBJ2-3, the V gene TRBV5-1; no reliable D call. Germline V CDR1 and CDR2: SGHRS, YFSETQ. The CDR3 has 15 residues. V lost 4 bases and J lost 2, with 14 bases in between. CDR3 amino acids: CASSAIWGNTDTQYF. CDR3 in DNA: TGCGCCAGCAGCGCGATCTGGGGAAACACAGATACGCAGTATTTT.

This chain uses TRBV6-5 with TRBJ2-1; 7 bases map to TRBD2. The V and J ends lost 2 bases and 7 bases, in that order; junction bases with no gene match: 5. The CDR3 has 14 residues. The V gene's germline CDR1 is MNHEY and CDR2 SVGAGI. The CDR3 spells CASSYGGEINEQFF. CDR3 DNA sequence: TGTGCCAGCAGTTACGGGGGGGAAATAAATGAGCAGTTCTTC.

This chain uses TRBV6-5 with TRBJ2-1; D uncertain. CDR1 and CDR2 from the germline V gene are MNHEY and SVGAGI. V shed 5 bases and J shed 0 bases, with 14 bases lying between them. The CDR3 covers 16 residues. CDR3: CASSTRTASSYNEQFF. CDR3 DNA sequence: TGTGCCAGCAGTACCCGGACCGCTAGCTCCTACAATGAGCAGTTCTTC.

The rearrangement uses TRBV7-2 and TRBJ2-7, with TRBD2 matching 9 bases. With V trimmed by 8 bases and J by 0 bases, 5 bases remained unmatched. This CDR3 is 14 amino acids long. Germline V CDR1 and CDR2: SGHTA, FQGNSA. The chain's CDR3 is CASGLAGVSYEQYF. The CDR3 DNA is TGTGCCAGCGGATTAGCGGGAGTCTCCTACGAGCAGTACTTC.

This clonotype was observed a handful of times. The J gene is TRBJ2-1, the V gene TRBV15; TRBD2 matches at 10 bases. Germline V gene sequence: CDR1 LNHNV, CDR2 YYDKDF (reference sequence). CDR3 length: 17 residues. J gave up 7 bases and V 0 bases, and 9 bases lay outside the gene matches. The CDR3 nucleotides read TGTGCCACCAGCAGAGACAGGAGCGGGGGGGCGGGGAATGAGCAGTTCTTC. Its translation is CATSRDRSGGAGNEQFF.

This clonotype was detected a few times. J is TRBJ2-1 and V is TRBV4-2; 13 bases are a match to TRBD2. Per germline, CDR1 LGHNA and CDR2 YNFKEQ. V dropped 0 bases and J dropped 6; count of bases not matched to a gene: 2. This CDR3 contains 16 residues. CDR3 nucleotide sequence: TGTGCCAGCAGCCAAGATTGGACTAGCGGGGGCAATGAGCAGTTCTTC. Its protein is CASSQDWTSGGNEQFF.

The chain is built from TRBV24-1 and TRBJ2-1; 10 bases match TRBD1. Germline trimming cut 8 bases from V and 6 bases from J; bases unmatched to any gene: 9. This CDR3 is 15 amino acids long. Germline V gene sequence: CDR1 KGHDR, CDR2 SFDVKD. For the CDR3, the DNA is TGTGCCACCAATCCCGGGACAGGGGATTTCAATGAGCAGTTCTTC. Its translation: CATNPGTGDFNEQFF.

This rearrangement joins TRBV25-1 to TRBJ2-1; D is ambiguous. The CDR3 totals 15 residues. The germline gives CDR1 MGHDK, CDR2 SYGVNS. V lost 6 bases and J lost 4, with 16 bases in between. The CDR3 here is CASRTTRTTYNEQFF. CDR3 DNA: TGTGCCAGCAGAACTACACGAACCACGTACAATGAGCAGTTCTTC.

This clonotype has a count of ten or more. The CDR3 nucleotides read TGTGCCAGCAGCTTTTTCGGTTTGGGGACAGGGGATTCGGATACGCAGTATTTT. It is translated as CASSFFGLGTGDSDTQYF. The rearrangement links TRBV7-2 to TRBJ2-3; 10 nucleotides agree with TRBD1. Germline-derived CDR1 and CDR2 are SGHTA and FQGNSA. The CDR3 runs to 18 residues. V trimming: 3 bases; J trimming: 6 bases; junction bases outside the gene matches: 15.

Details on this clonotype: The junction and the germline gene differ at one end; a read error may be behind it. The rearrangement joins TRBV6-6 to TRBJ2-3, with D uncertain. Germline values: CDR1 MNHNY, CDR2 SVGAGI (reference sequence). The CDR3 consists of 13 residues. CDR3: CASIYGSTDTQYF. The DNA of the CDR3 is TGTGCCAGCATTTACGGAAGCACAGATACGCAGTATTTT.

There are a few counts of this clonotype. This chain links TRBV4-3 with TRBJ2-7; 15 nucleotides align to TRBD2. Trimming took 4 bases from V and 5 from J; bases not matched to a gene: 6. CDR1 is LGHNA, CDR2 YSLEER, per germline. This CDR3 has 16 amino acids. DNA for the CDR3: TGCGCCAGCAGCCTTGGACTAGCGGGGGGGCCTCACGAGCAGTACTTC. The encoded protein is CASSLGLAGGPHEQYF.

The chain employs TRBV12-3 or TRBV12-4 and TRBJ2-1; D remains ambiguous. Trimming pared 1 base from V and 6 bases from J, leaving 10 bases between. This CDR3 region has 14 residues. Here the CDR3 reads CASSLESSRNEQFF. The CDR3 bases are TGTGCCAGCAGTTTAGAGTCCTCCCGCAATGAGCAGTTCTTC.

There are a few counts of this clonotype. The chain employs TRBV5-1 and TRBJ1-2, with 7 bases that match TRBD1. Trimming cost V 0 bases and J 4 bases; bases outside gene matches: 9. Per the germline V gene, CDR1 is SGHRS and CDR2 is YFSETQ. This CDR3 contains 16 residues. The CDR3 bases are TGCGCCAGCAGCTTGGCCTGGGACAGAGGATCCTATGGCTACACCTTC. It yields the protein CASSLAWDRGSYGYTF.

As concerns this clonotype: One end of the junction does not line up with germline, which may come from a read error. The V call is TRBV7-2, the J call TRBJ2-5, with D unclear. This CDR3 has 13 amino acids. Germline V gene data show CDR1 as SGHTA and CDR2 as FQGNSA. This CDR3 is CACSLYVTLEQYF. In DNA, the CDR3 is TGTGCCTGCAGCTTGTACGTAACCTTGGAGCAGTACTTC.

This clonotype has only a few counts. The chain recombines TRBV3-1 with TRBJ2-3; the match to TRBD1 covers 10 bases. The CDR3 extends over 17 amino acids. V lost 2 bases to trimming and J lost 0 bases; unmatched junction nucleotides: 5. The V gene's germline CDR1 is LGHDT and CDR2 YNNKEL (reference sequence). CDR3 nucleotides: TGTGCCAGCAGCCAACCCTCGGGACAGGGGAGCACAGATACGCAGTATTTT. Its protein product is CASSQPSGQGSTDTQYF.